This T cell receptor (beta chain) was documented in a study of Graves' ophthalmopathy and Graves' hyperthyroidism. Study findings and constraints: Sensitivity of roughly 88% and specificity of about 77% were achieved when a 13-signature model separated ophthalmopathy from stable hyperthyroidism.

Per the germline V gene, CDR1 is SGHTA and CDR2 is FQGTGA. CDR3 length: 14 residues. The table lists this clonotype with many counts. Its antigen is not identified. An end of the junction does not agree with germline; a read error may underlie this. Researchers took RNA transcripts and amplified TCR beta CDR3 regions from them. RT-PCR in the first round used HTBI primers; a second-round multiplex PCR followed. TCRdb reprocessed the multiplex PCR reads with MiXCR, giving one entry per CDR3 protein. The top ten clones hold 5.5% to 8% of a sample with about 390,000 distinct CDR3 sequences, over 15% of them seen once. Fresh peripheral blood (around 10 ml) yielded the PBMCs.

The sequenced sample consisted of peripheral blood. The V call is TRBV7-3, the J call TRBJ2-7; 8 bases fit TRBD2. The receptor was isolated from a woman aged 18-29 years with stable Graves' hyperthyroidism. DNA for the CDR3: TGTGCCAGCAGCACTCGGGGGGGCTCCCACGAGCAGTACTTC. Amino acid sequence: CASSTRGGSHEQYF.